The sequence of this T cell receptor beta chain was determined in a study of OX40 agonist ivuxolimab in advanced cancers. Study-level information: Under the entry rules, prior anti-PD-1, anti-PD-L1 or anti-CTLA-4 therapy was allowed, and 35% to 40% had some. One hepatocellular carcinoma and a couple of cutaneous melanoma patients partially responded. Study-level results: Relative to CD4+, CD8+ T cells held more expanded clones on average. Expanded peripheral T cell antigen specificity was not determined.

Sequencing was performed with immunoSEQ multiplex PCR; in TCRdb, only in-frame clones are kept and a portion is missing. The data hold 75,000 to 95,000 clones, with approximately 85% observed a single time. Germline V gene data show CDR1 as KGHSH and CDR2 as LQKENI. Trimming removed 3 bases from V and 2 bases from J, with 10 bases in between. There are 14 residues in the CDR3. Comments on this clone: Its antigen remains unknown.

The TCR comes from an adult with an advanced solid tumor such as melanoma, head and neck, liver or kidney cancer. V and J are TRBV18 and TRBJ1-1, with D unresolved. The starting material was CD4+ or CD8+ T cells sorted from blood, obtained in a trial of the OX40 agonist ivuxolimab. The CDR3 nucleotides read TGTGCCAGCTCACCTCTACAGAGAAACACTGAAGCTTTCTTT. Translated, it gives CASSPLQRNTEAFF.